Each of the 25 T cell receptor beta chains below was sequenced from the same sample in a study of molecular identifiers for immune sequencing clone quantification. TCRdb passed the PCR reads through MiXCR, listing each CDR3 protein once. Here the sample spans approximately 670,000 distinct CDR3 sequences, just under 20% being singletons. The specimen was naive CD8+ T cells from blood, with Jurkat cell RNA spiked in. Noted subset: FACS-sorted CD8+CD4-CCR7+CD45RA+ naive T cells. The receptors come from a human donor in good health. Some libraries in this study had Jurkat cell RNA spiked in.

As to this clonotype: Given a much more abundant clone one base away, this may be a read error. Since no conserved phenylalanine or tryptophan closes the CDR3, a read error is the likely cause. V usage is TRBV13 and J usage is TRBJ2-1, with 8 bases identical to TRBD2. The V and J ends lost 5 bases and 2 bases, in that order; junction bases with no gene match: 8. CDR1 and CDR2 from the germline V gene are PRHDT and FYEKMQ (reference sequence). The CDR3 totals 16 residues. CDR3 sequence reads: CASSPATSGPYNEQFS. The CDR3 DNA follows: TGTGCCAGCAGCCCTGCTACTAGCGGCCCCTACAATGAGCAGTTCTCC.

Details on this clonotype: With a much larger clone just one base away, this may be a read error. V usage is TRBV28 and J usage is TRBJ2-2; no clear D. Germline V gene lookup returns CDR1 MDHEN and CDR2 SYDVKM. The germline V and J ends were trimmed by 8 bases and 7 bases, with 14 bases remaining between them. The CDR3 length is 13 residues. CDR3 protein: CASGSTIGGELFF. The CDR3 DNA reads as TGTGCCAGCGGTTCTACGATCGGCGGGGAGCTGTTTTTT.

A few counts support this clonotype. This could be a read error, since a much larger clone is one nucleotide away. The conserved final phenylalanine or tryptophan is absent from the CDR3, which likely points to a read error. CDR3 protein: CASREVPGQGAIGQPQHS. CDR3 nucleotide sequence: TGTGCCAGCAGGGAAGTCCCGGGACAGGGGGCAATAGGTCAGCCCCAGCATTCT. The chain recombines TRBV6-1 with TRBJ1-5; TRBD1 matches at 12 bases. Germline loops: CDR1 MNHNS, CDR2 SASEGT. The CDR3 spans 18 residues.

This clonotype has a count of ten or more. The V call is TRBV4-1, the J call TRBJ1-6; D perhaps matches TRBD1 (5 bases). V was shortened by 9 bases and J by 8 bases, with 20 bases between the two germline ends. This CDR3 is built from 15 residues. Germline loops: CDR1 MGHRA, CDR2 YSYEKL. The DNA of the CDR3 is TGCGCCAGTAGTTTCATAGGACCACAGGATTCACCCCTCCACTTT. It yields the protein CASSFIGPQDSPLHF.

Points on this clonotype: A clone one base away is much larger, so this may be a read error. The chain is built from TRBV4-3 and TRBJ1-3; D ambiguous. V was pared by 0 bases and J by 0 bases, with 12 bases between. CDR1 and CDR2 from the germline V gene are LGHNA and YSLEER. This CDR3 spans 17 amino acids. CDR3 in amino acids: CASSQDLSSNSGNTIYF. CDR3 in DNA: TGCGCCAGCAGCCAAGATCTCAGTTCCAACTCTGGAAACACCATATATTTT.

This clonotype has just a few counts. This CDR3 is CASGSIGGGGQGAVYGYTF. CDR3 DNA sequence: TGTGCCAGCGGCTCAATAGGGGGAGGAGGACAGGGCGCGGTCTATGGCTACACCTTC. The rearrangement links TRBV7-3 to TRBJ1-2, with 8 bases that match TRBD1. CDR3 length: 19 amino acids. The germline V gene has CDR1 SGHTA and CDR2 FQGTGA. V was pared by 8 bases and J by 4 bases, with 24 bases of the junction left unmatched. The whole variable domain, remainder taken from reference TRBV7-3 and TRBJ1-2, is GAGVSQTPSNKVTEKGKYVELRCDPISGHTALYWYRQSLGQGPEFLIYFQGTGAADDSGLPNDRFFAVRPEGSVSTLKIQRTERGDSAVYLCASGSIGGGGQGAVYGYTFGSGTRLTVV.

This clonotype was counted a few times. The V call is TRBV19, the J call TRBJ1-4; D ambiguous. V gave up 6 bases and J gave up 3 bases, with 14 bases separating them. The CDR3 has 15 residues. Germline CDR1 reads LNHDA; CDR2 reads SQIVND (reference sequence). CDR3 loop: CASRSYPGPNEKLFF. DNA for the CDR3: TGTGCCAGTAGGTCTTATCCCGGACCTAATGAAAAACTGTTTTTT.

For this clonotype: A single base separates this from a much larger clone, so it may be a read error. The chain uses TRBV7-9 and TRBJ1-1; perhaps TRBD1 as D (5 bases). With 6 bases removed from V and 6 bases from J, the gap between germline ends came to 14 bases. The CDR3 covers 13 residues. Looked up from germline, CDR1 is SEHNR and CDR2 is FQNEAQ (reference sequence). This CDR3 is CASRNGGYAEAFF. CDR3 DNA: TGTGCCAGCAGAAATGGGGGATACGCTGAAGCTTTCTTT.

This clonotype was observed a handful of times. The CDR3 sequence is CSVLGANTGELFF. The CDR3 nucleotides read TGCAGCGTTTTGGGGGCGAACACCGGGGAGCTGTTTTTT. The chain has TRBV29-1 and TRBJ2-2; D possibly matches TRBD1 or TRBD2 (5 bases each). The V end lost 5 bases, the J end lost 0 bases, and 7 bases lay between the germline ends. The CDR3 is made up of 13 amino acids. Germline V gene sequence: CDR1 SQVTM, CDR2 ANQGSEA.

For this clonotype: Possible read error: a much larger clone is one base away. The gene calls are TRBV7-6 and TRBJ2-5; a weak D match, TRBD1 (6 bases). CDR3 length: 16 residues. Germline V gene data show CDR1 as SGHVS and CDR2 as FNYEAQ. Written as DNA, the CDR3 is TGTGCCAGCAGCTTATACCGACAGGAGACTCAAGAGACCCAGCACTTC. Its protein product is CASSLYRQETQETQHF.

In DNA, the CDR3 is TGTGCCAGCAGTTCACGATTGGGAGCCTACAATGAGCAGTTCTTC. It encodes CASSSRLGAYNEQFF. The chain uses TRBV12-3 or TRBV12-4 and TRBJ2-1; a possible D gene is TRBD2 (5 bases). The CDR3 contains 15 residues. Trimming took off 4 bases at V and 2 bases at J, with 12 bases between the two ends.

J is TRBJ1-6 and V is TRBV15, with 7 bases matching TRBD1. The CDR3 consists of 15 residues. The V gene end was trimmed by 3 bases and the J gene end by 5 bases; junction bases not matched to a gene: 4. The germline CDR1 and CDR2 sequences are LNHNV and YYDKDF (reference sequence). The CDR3 DNA is TGTGCCACCAGCAGTGGGGGACAGAATAATTCACCCCTCCACTTT. It specifies CATSSGGQNNSPLHF.

Worth noting for this clonotype: A much larger clone sits a single nucleotide away, making a read error possible. The chain uses TRBV20-1 and TRBJ2-7; TRBD1 is a possible D gene (5 bases). Germline CDR1 is DFQATT and CDR2 is SNEGSKA (reference sequence). This CDR3 has 13 residues. The CDR3 coding sequence is TGCAGTGCTAGAAGCAGGGAAAACTACAAGCAGTACTTC. Its translation: CSARSRENYKQYF.

This clonotype was detected ten times or more. The rearrangement links TRBV7-9 to TRBJ1-1, with 7 nucleotides matching TRBD1. After removal of 5 bases from V and 7 bases from J, the junction contained 4 bases not matched to a gene. CDR3 length equals 12 residues. Looked up from germline, CDR1 is SEHNR and CDR2 is FQNEAQ (reference sequence). The CDR3 bases are TGTGCCAGCAGCCAGGGGGAATATGAAGCTTTCTTT. This translates into CASSQGEYEAFF.

This clonotype was seen repeatedly, ten times or more. This chain connects TRBV9 to TRBJ2-5; D gene ambiguous. V lost 0 bases, J lost 2 bases, and 14 bases lay in between. Per the germline V gene, CDR1 is SGDLS and CDR2 is YYNGEE. CDR3 size: 16 residues. CDR3 residues: CASSVGSVDEQETQYF. The CDR3 nucleotides are TGTGCCAGCAGCGTAGGAAGCGTCGACGAGCAAGAGACCCAGTACTTC. Drawing the rest from reference TRBV9 and TRBJ2-5, the complete variable domain is DSGVTQTPKHLITATGQRVTLRCSPRSGDLSVYWYQQSLDQGLQFLIQYYNGEERAKGNILERFSAQQFPDLHSELNLSSLELGDSALYFCASSVGSVDEQETQYFGPGTRLLVL.

This rearrangement joins TRBV28 to TRBJ1-5; possible D gene TRBD1, 6 bases. This CDR3 has 15 residues. The V end was cut by 6 bases, the J end by 0 bases, with 12 bases between. Germline V gives CDR1 MDHEN, CDR2 SYDVKM. The CDR3 DNA follows: TGTGCCAGCAGAAGGACAGTCAATAGCAATCAGCCCCAGCATTTT. It encodes CASRRTVNSNQPQHF.

There are many counts of this clonotype. J is TRBJ1-1 and V is TRBV5-1; 7 positions agree with TRBD1. The CDR3 extends over 14 amino acids. J was trimmed by 6 bases and V by 3 bases; bases with no gene match: 8. Germline CDR1 SGHRS, CDR2 YFSETQ. Written as DNA, the CDR3 is TGCGCCAGCAGCTCGACTTTAGGACAGGCTGAAGCTTTCTTT. This sequence encodes CASSSTLGQAEAFF.

The chain employs TRBV29-1 and TRBJ1-2; no reliable D call. Per germline, CDR1 SQVTM and CDR2 ANQGSEA. There are 13 residues in the CDR3. V lost 6 bases and J lost 7, with 18 bases in between. This chain's CDR3 is CSVVSQRWSGYTF. CDR3 in DNA: TGCAGCGTCGTTTCACAGCGATGGTCTGGCTACACCTTC. The complete variable domain, with remaining parts taken from reference TRBV29-1 and TRBJ1-2, reads SAVISQKPSRDICQRGTSLTIQCQVDSQVTMMFWYRQQPGQSLTLIATANQGSEATYESGFVIDKFPISRPNLTFSTLTVSNMSPEDSSIYLCSVVSQRWSGYTFGSGTRLTVV.

This clonotype was found many times. CDR3 sequence: CASSHENGGLFGTQYF. In nucleotides, the CDR3 is TGCGCCAGCAGCCATGAAAACGGGGGACTCTTTGGGACCCAGTACTTC. This chain joins TRBV4-1 and TRBJ2-5, with TRBD2 as a possible D gene (6 bases). Trimming took 3 bases from V and 7 from J, leaving 21 bases between them. CDR1 is MGHRA and CDR2 is YSYEKL in the germline V gene. This CDR3 is built from 16 residues.

This clonotype has a count of ten or more. The chain couples TRBV30 to TRBJ1-1, with no clear D. Deletions cut 0 bases from V and 6 bases from J, with 20 bases between. The CDR3 is 16 residues long. CDR1 is GTSNPN, CDR2 SVGIG, per germline (reference sequence). CDR3 coding DNA: TGTGCCTGGAGTGTACCCACGGTAGGAGGTTCGGCTGAAGCTTTCTTT. As protein: CAWSVPTVGGSAEAFF.

This clonotype was picked up a small number of times. This rearrangement joins TRBV7-9 to TRBJ1-2; D is undetermined. This CDR3 is 14 amino acids long. Germline CDR1 reads SEHNR; CDR2 reads FQNEAQ (reference sequence). V gave up 1 base and J gave up 0 bases, with 6 bases separating them. The DNA for the CDR3 is TGTGCCAGCAGCTTAGAAGAAGCTAACTATGGCTACACCTTC. Its protein is CASSLEEANYGYTF.

This clonotype was recorded many times. V usage is TRBV4-2 and J usage is TRBJ1-1; 8 bases align to TRBD1. This CDR3 has 17 residues. CDR1 is LGHNA, CDR2 YNFKEQ, per germline. V was pared by 1 base and J by 0 bases, with 7 bases of the junction left unmatched. The CDR3 nucleotides are TGTGCCAGCAGCCAAGTGGTCAGGGGGCTAATGAACACTGAAGCTTTCTTT. Translating gives CASSQVVRGLMNTEAFF.

This clonotype has at least ten counts. A read error may produce the germline difference seen at one junction end. The V gene is TRBV4-3, the J gene TRBJ1-1; 8 bases align to TRBD1. The CDR3 has 15 amino acids. CDR1 is LGHNA, CDR2 YSLEER, per germline. This CDR3 reads CASSQARDRPEDLNF. CDR3 nucleotides: TGCGCCAGCAGCCAGGCGCGGGACAGGCCCGAGGATTTAAACTTT.

This clonotype was counted between two and nine times. The gene calls are TRBV30 and TRBJ2-7; D gene unclear. The CDR3 totals 16 residues. Germline CDR1 is GTSNPN and CDR2 is SVGIG (reference sequence). V gave up 4 bases and J gave up 4 bases, with 23 bases separating them. CDR3 sequence (DNA): TGTGCCTGGAACACCAAACCCGGACCTCATTATTACGAGCAGTACTTC. It is translated as CAWNTKPGPHYYEQYF.

This chain joins TRBV20-1 and TRBJ2-1, with 14 bases identical to TRBD2. Per germline, CDR1 DFQATT and CDR2 SNEGSKA (reference sequence). V shed 6 bases, J shed 4 bases, and the junction held 17 bases outside the gene matches. CDR3 length: 19 amino acids. The CDR3 sequence is CSASLSGLAGANYYNEQFF. CDR3 bases: TGCAGTGCCTCGCTATCGGGACTAGCGGGAGCCAACTATTACAATGAGCAGTTCTTC.